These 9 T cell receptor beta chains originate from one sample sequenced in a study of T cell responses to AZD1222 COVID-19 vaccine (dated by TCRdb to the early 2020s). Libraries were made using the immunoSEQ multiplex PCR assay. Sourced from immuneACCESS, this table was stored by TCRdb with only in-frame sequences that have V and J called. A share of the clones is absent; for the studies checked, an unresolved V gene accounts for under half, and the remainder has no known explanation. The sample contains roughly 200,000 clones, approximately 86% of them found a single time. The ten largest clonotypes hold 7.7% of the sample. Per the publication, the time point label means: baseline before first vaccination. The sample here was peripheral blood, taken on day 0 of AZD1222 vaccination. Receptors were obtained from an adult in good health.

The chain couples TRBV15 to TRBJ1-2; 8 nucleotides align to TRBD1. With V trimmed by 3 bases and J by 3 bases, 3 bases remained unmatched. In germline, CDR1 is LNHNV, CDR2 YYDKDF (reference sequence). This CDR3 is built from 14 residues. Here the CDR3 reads CATSSKTGDYGYTF. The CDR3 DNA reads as TGTGCCACCAGCAGTAAGACAGGGGACTATGGCTACACCTTC.

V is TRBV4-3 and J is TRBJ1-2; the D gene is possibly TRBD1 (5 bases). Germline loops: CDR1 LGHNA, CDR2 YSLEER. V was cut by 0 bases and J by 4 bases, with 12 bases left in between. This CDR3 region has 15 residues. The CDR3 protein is CASSQDWGAGYGYTF. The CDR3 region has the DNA TGCGCCAGCAGCCAAGACTGGGGCGCGGGCTATGGCTACACCTTC.

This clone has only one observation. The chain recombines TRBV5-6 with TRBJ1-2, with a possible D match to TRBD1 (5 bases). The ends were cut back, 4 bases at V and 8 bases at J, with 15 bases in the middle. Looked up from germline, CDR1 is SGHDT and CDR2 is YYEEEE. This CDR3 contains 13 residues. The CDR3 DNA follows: TGTGCCAGCAGCCCGGTGGGGCAGTACGGCTACACCTTC. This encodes CASSPVGQYGYTF.

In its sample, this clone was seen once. For the CDR3, the DNA is TGTGCCAGCAGCTTAAACTGGGGGAGGCAAGAGACCCAGTACTTC. Its protein product is CASSLNWGRQETQYF. The chain couples TRBV7-2 to TRBJ2-5; maybe TRBD2 (6 bases). The germline gives CDR1 SGHTA, CDR2 FQGNSA. V was pared by 2 bases and J by 2 bases, with 12 bases between. The length of the CDR3 is 15 residues.

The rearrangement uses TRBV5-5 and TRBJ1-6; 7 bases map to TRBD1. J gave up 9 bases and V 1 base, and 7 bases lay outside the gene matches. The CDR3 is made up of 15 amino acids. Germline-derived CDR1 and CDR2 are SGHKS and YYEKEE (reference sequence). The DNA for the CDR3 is TGTGCCAGCAGCTTGACAGGGGTAAGAGTTTCACCCCTCCACTTT. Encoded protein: CASSLTGVRVSPLHF. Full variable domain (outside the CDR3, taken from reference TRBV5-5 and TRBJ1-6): DAGVTQSPTHLIKTRGQQVTLRCSPISGHKSVSWYQQVLGQGPQFIFQYYEKEERGRGNFPDRFSARQFPNYSSELNVNALLLGDSALYLCASSLTGVRVSPLHFGNGTRLTVT.

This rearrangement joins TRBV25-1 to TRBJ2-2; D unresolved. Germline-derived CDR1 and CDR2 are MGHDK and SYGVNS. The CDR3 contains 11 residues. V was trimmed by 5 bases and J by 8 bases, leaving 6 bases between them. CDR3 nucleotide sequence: TGTGCCAGCAGTAACGGGGGGGAGCTGTTTTTT. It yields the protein CASSNGGELFF.

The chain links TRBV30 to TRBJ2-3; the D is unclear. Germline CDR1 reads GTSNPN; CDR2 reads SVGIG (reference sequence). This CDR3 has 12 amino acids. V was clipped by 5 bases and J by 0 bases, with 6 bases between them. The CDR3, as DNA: TGTGCCTGGTACGCTAGCACAGATACGCAGTATTTT. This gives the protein CAWYASTDTQYF.

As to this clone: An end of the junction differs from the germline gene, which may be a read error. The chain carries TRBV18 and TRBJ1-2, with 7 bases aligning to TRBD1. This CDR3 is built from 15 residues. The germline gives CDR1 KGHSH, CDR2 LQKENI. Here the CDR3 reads CASSPPGGANYGYTF. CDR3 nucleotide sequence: TGTGCCAGCTCGCCACCAGGGGGAGCTAACTATGGCTACACCTTC.

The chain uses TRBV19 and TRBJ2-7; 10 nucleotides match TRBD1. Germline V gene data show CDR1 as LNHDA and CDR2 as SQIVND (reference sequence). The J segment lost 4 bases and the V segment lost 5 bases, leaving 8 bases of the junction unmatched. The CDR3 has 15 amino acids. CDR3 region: CASSLPGQGKYEQYF. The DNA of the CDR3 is TGTGCCAGTAGTCTTCCGGGACAGGGGAAATACGAGCAGTACTTC.